Presented here are 10 T cell receptor beta chains from one specimen sequenced in a study of T cells after posttransplantation cyclophosphamide. The protocol was immunoSEQ multiplex PCR, while the TCRdb copy is restricted to in-frame clones and leaves out a portion. This sample has some 38,000 clones, each found more than once. The sample comprised PBMCs. The source of these receptors is a man aged 50 or older in good health, CMV-negative, and a related stem cell transplant donor.

This clone appeared a few times. Written as DNA, the CDR3 is TGTGCCAGCATCCCAGAAACTATAGGATCCTATGGCTACACCTTC. Protein: CASIPETIGSYGYTF. The chain couples TRBV6-5 to TRBJ1-2, with unresolved D. Trimming shortened V by 7 bases and J by 4 bases, and 19 bases separated the two germline ends. The CDR3 is made up of 15 amino acids. The germline gives CDR1 MNHEY, CDR2 SVGAGI.

This clone was counted only a few times. The rearrangement joins TRBV9 to TRBJ2-7; D possibly corresponds to TRBD2 (6 bases). Trimming took 0 bases from V and 2 from J, leaving 9 bases between them. The CDR3 totals 14 residues. Germline V gene data show CDR1 as SGDLS and CDR2 as YYNGEE. The CDR3 nucleotides are TGTGCCAGCAGCGTAGGCGGGGACCCCTACGAGCAGTACTTC. Residues: CASSVGGDPYEQYF.

Many counts were recorded for this clone. V is TRBV25-1 and J is TRBJ2-2; TRBD2 matches at 7 bases. The CDR3 covers 15 residues. The V gene end was trimmed by 4 bases and the J gene end by 4 bases; junction bases not matched to a gene: 6. CDR1 and CDR2 (germline): MGHDK, SYGVNS. CDR3 loop: CASSAGTGGTGELFF. CDR3 nucleotide sequence: TGTGCCAGCAGTGCCGGGACGGGGGGCACCGGGGAGCTGTTTTTT.

This clone was seen many times. J is TRBJ2-1 and V is TRBV10-3; 7 bases align to TRBD2. CDR3 length: 14 residues. Germline V lookup: CDR1 ENHRY, CDR2 SYGVKD. The V gene end was trimmed by 7 bases and the J gene end by 2 bases; junction bases not matched to a gene: 5. The CDR3 region has the DNA TGTGCCATCAACAGCGGGACTACCTACAATGAGCAGTTCTTC. Encoded protein: CAINSGTTYNEQFF.

This clone was seen more than once but under ten times. The gene calls are TRBV6-1 and TRBJ1-1; D gene ambiguous. Trimming stripped 10 bases from V and 4 bases from J, with 22 bases between. There are 15 residues in the CDR3. Germline V lookup: CDR1 MNHNS, CDR2 SASEGT. The CDR3 reads CAIRPVEQLGTEAFF. The CDR3 coding sequence is TGTGCCATCCGCCCGGTAGAACAGTTGGGCACTGAAGCTTTCTTT.

This clone was found many times. The chain links TRBV10-1 to TRBJ1-1; D is possibly TRBD1 (6 bases). The CDR3 runs to 15 residues. The germline V gene encodes CDR1 WNHNN and CDR2 SYGVQD (reference sequence). V dropped 6 bases and J dropped 7 bases, with 21 bases sitting between them. The CDR3 bases are TGCGCCAGCAGCCCTTTACAGGGTCCCGAGATTGAAGCTTTCTTT. It encodes CASSPLQGPEIEAFF.

This clone was detected ten times or more. V usage is TRBV28 and J usage is TRBJ2-1, with TRBD1 as a possible D gene (5 bases). The CDR3 contains 14 residues. Germline loops: CDR1 MDHEN, CDR2 SYDVKM. V lost 2 bases and J lost 7, with 12 bases in between. The CDR3 DNA follows: TGTGCCAGCAGTTTAGTCGCAGGGTGGAATGAGCAGTTCTTC. It specifies CASSLVAGWNEQFF.

In its sample, this clone was seen many times. The rearrangement links TRBV19 to TRBJ1-5; perhaps TRBD1 as D (6 bases). The germline V gene encodes CDR1 LNHDA and CDR2 SQIVND (reference sequence). V lost 7 bases and J lost 6, with 19 bases in between. CDR3 size: 15 residues. The CDR3 DNA is TGTGCCAGTAATCCCCCAACAGGGAAAATTCAGCCCCAGCATTTT. It yields the protein CASNPPTGKIQPQHF.

This clone was seen ten or more times. CDR3 region: CASSRSGTGADYGYTF. CDR3 nucleotides: TGCGCCAGCAGCCGATCGGGGACAGGAGCGGACTATGGCTACACCTTC. J is TRBJ1-2 and V is TRBV4-3; 8 positions agree with TRBD1. The ends lost 4 bases at V and 3 bases at J; junction bases unmatched: 10. CDR1 is LGHNA and CDR2 is YSLEER in the germline V gene. This CDR3 has 16 amino acids.

This clone was recorded at least ten times. The chain has TRBV7-6 and TRBJ2-7; TRBD1 aligns across 7 bases. In germline, CDR1 is SGHVS, CDR2 FNYEAQ. V lost 5 bases and J lost 0; bases outside the gene matches: 7. CDR3 length: 15 residues. CDR3 sequence: CASSPEDRISYEQYF. CDR3 coding DNA: TGTGCCAGCAGCCCAGAGGACAGGATCTCCTACGAGCAGTACTTC.